One T cell receptor (beta chain) is described in this entry. Clones were read by immunoSEQ multiplex PCR, and TCRdb kept only the in-frame ones, dropping some. The sample shows approximately 53,000 clones, over 80% of them seen only once. V gave up 2 bases and J gave up 5 bases, with 14 bases separating them. This CDR3 has 15 amino acids. CDR1 is MNHEY, CDR2 SMNVEV, per germline (reference sequence). This record comes from a study of T cell changes during pregnancy in multiple sclerosis. This chain uses TRBV27 with TRBJ2-3, with D possibly matching TRBD1 (5 bases). The clonotype comes from a female donor with multiple sclerosis, enrolled in a pregnancy study. Specimen: CD4+ T cells from peripheral blood mononuclear cells, collected in the third trimester of pregnancy. Here the CDR3 reads CASSLMGPSKDTQYF. In nucleotides, the CDR3 is TGTGCCAGCAGTTTAATGGGGCCCTCCAAAGATACGCAGTATTTT.